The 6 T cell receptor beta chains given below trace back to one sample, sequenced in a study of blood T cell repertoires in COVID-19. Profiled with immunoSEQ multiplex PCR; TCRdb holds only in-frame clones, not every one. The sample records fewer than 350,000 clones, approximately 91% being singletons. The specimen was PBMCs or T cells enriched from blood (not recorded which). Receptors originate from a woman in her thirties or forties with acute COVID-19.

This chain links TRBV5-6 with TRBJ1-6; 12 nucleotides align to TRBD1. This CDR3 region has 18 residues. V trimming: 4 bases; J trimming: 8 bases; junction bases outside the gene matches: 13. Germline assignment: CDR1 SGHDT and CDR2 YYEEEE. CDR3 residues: CASSPSATGQGAYSPLHF. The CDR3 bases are TGTGCCAGCAGCCCTTCGGCCACGGGACAGGGGGCTTATTCACCCCTCCACTTT.

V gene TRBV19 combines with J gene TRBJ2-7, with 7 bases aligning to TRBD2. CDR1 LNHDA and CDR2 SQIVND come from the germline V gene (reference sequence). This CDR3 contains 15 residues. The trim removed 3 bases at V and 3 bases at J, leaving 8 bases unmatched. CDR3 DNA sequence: TGTGCCAGTAGTATTGGCGGGAGTGGGAACTACGAGCAGTACTTC. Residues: CASSIGGSGNYEQYF. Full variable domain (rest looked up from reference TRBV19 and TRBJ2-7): DGGITQSPKYLFRKEGQNVTLSCEQNLNHDAMYWYRQDPGQGLRLIYYSQIVNDFQKGDIAEGYSVSREKKESFPLTVTSAQKNPTAFYLCASSIGGSGNYEQYFGPGTRLTVT.

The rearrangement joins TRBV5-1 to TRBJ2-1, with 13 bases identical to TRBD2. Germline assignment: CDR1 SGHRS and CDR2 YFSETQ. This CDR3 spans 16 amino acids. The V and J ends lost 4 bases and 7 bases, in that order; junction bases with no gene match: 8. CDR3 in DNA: TGCGCCAGCAGCCAACTAGCGGGAGGGCCCGGTAATGAGCAGTTCTTC. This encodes CASSQLAGGPGNEQFF.

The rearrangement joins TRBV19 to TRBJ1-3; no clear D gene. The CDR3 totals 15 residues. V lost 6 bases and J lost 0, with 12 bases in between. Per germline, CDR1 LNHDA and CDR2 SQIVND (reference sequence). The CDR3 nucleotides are TGTGCCAGTAGGTCCCTTACTCTCTCTGGAAACACCATATATTTT. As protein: CASRSLTLSGNTIYF.

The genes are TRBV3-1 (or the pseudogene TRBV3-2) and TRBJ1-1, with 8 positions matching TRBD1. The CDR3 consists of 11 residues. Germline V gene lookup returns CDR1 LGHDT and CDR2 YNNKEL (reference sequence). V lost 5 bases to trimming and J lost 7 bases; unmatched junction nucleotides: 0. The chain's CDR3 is CASSTGGEAFF. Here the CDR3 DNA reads TGTGCCAGCAGCACAGGGGGTGAAGCTTTCTTT.

DNA for the CDR3: TGTGCCAGCAGCCCTTGGACTAGCGGGAGCCTTTGGAGCCAAGAGACCCAGTACTTC. Translation gives CASSPWTSGSLWSQETQYF. V is TRBV7-9 and J is TRBJ2-5, with 13 bases lining up with TRBD2. CDR3 length equals 19 residues. The germline gives CDR1 SEHNR, CDR2 FQNEAQ (reference sequence). J lost 1 base, V lost 5 bases, and 13 bases had no gene match.